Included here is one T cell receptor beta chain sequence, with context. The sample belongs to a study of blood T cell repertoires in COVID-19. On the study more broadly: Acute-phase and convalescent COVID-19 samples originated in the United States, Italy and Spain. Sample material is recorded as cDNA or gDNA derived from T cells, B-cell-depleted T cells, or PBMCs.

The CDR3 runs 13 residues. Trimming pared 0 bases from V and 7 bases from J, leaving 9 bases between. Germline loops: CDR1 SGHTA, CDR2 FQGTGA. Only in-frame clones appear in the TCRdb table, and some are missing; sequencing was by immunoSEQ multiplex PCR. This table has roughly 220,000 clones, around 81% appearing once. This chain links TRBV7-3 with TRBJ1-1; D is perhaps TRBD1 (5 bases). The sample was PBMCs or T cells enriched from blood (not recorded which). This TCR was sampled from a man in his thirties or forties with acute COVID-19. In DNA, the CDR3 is TGTGCCAGCAGCTTAACAGGGGAGGGTGAAGCTTTCTTT. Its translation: CASSLTGEGEAFF.